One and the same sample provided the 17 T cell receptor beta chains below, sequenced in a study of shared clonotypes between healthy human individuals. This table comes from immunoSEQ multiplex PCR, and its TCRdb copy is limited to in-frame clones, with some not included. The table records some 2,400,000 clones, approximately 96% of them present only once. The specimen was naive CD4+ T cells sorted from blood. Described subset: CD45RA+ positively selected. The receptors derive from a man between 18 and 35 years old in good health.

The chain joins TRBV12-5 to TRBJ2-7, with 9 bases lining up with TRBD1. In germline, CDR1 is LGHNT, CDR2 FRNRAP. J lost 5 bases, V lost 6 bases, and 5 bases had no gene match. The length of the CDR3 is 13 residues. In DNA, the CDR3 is TGTGCTAGTGGCGCGGACAGGGGAAACGAGCAGTACTTC. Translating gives CASGADRGNEQYF.

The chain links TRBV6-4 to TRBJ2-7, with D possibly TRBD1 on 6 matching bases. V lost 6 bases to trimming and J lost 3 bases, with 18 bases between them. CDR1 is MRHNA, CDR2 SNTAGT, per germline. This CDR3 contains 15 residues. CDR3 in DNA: TGTGCCAGCAGCCTCCACGGCAGGGGCCGCTACGAGCAGTACTTC. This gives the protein CASSLHGRGRYEQYF.

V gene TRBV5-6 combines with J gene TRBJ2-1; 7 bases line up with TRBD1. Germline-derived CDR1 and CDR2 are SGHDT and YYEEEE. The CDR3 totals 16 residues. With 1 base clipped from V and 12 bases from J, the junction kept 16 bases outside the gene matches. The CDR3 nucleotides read TGTGCCAGCAGCTTGACAGGGGAAGGGCAGGGGTATGGGCAGTTCTTC. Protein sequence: CASSLTGEGQGYGQFF.

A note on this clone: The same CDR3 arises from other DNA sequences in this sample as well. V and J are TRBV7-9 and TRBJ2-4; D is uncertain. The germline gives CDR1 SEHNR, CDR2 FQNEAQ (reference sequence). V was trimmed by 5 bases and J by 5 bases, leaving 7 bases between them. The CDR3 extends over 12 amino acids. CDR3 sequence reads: CASSPTENIQYF. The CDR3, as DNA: TGTGCCAGCAGCCCAACAGAAAACATTCAGTACTTC.

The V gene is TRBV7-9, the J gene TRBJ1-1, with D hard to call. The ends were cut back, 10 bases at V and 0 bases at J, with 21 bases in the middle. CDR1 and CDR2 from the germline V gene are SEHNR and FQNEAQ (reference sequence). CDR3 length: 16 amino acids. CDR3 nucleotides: TGTGCCATAAGGTCCCCAGTTCCTTCTTTGAACACTGAAGCTTTCTTT. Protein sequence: CAIRSPVPSLNTEAFF.

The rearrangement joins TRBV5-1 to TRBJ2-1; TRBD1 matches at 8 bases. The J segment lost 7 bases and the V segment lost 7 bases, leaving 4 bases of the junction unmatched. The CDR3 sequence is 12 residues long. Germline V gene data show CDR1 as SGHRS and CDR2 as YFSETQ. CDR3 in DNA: TGCGCCAGCGCCAACAGGGGGAATGAGCAGTTCTTC. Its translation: CASANRGNEQFF.

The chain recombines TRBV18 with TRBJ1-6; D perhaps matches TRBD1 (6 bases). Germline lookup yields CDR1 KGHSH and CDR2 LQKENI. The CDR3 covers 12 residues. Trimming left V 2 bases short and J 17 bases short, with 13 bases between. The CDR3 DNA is TGTGCCAGCTCACCATCCGGACAGACATTCCACTTT. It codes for CASSPSGQTFHF.

DNA for the CDR3: TGTGCCAGCAGCTGGGGACAGGGGGTCAATCAGCCCCAGCATTTT. It codes for CASSWGQGVNQPQHF. J is TRBJ1-5 and V is TRBV11-2; 11 nucleotides align to TRBD1. The junction had 2 bases not matched to a gene; V was cut back by 4 bases and J by 3 bases. The CDR3 has 15 amino acids. CDR1 is SGHAT and CDR2 is FQNNGV in the germline V gene.

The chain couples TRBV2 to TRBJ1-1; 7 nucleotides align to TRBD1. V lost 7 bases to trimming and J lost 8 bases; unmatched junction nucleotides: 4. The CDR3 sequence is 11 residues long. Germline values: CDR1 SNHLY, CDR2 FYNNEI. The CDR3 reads CASILQGEAFF. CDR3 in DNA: TGTGCCAGCATCCTACAGGGGGAAGCTTTCTTT.

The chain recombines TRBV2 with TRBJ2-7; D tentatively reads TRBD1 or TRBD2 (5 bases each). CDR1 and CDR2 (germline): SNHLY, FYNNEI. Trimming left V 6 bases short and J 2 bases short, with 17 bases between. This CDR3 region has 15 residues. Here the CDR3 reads CASSPPGTLPYEQYF. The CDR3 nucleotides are TGTGCCAGCAGCCCCCCTGGGACCCTACCCTACGAGCAGTACTTC.

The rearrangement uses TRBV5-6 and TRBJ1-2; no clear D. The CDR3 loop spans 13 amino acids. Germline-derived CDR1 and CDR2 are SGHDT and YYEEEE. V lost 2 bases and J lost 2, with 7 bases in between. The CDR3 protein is CASSFRGNYGYTF. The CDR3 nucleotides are TGTGCCAGCAGCTTCCGGGGAAACTATGGCTACACCTTC.

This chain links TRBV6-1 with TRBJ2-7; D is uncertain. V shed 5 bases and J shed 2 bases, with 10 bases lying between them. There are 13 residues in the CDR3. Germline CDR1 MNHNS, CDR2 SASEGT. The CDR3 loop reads CASSTFETYEQYF. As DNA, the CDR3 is TGTGCCAGCAGTACCTTTGAGACCTACGAGCAGTACTTC.

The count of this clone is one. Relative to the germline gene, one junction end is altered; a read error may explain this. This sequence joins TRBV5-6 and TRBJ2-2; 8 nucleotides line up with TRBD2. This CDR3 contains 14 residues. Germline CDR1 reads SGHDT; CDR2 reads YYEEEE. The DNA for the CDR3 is TGTGCCAGCAGTTTGGGACTAGTCTCCGGGGAGCTGTTTTTT. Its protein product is CASSLGLVSGELFF.

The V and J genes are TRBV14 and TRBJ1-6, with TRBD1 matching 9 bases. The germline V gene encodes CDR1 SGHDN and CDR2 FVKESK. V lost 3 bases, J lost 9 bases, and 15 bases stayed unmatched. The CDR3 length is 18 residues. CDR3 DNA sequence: TGTGCCAGCAGCCAGGTTCGGGGACAGGGAAATTTTGGTTCACCCCTCCACTTT. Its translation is CASSQVRGQGNFGSPLHF.

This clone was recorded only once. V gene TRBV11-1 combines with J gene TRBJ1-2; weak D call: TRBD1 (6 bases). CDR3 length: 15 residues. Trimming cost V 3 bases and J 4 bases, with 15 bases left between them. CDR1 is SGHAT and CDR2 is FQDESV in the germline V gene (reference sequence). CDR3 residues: CASSLTSRGGYGYTF. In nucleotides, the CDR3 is TGTGCCAGCAGCTTGACGAGCAGGGGTGGCTATGGCTACACCTTC.

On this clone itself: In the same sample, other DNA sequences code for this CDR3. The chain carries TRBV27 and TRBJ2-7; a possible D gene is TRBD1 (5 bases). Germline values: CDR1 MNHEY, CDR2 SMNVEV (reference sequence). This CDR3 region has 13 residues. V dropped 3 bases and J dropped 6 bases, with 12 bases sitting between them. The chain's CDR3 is CASSLRQGGEQYF. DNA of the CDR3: TGTGCCAGCAGTTTGCGGCAGGGTGGCGAGCAGTACTTC.

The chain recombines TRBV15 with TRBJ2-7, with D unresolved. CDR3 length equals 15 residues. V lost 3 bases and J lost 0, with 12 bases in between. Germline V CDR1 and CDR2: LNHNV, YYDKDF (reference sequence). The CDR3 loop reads CATSSDVGYSYEQYF. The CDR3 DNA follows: TGTGCCACCAGCAGCGATGTGGGTTACTCCTACGAGCAGTACTTC.